A selection of T cell receptor beta chains follows, all from one sample in a study of cytomegalovirus exposure and HLA in healthy donors. Data came from immunoSEQ multiplex PCR; TCRdb stores just in-frame clones and leaves some out. The sample yields about 140,000 clones, around 84% seen once. Sequencing was done on a sample of PBMCs. These TCRs come from a man aged 45-65 years in good health and CMV-seronegative. Each CDR3 is given with its conserved first and last residue. Fields, in order: CDR3 protein, V gene, clone size. Size values are once, few and many counts, or a class for expanded clones, and some rows have none.

CASSKDRTTYHEQYF,TRBV5-1,-
CASSYGRAEQYF,TRBV7-9,-
CASLTPRMRPPEAFF,TRBV10-1,few
CASSGLAGETQYF,TRBV2,once
CASSQEFKPDYTF,TRBV14,once
CASSSGQRPRGYTF,TRBV5-6,-
CASSPRDRVNYGYTF,TRBV18,-
CASSLPVTSGSTSTDTQYF,TRBV2,-
CASSSRTSGFNNEQFF,TRBV5-4,-
CASSDAGFDYGYTF,TRBV2,-
CASSYTVNTGELFF,TRBV19,-
CASSLDAGTGFYNEQFF,TRBV5-6,medium-sized
CASSWRLAVAKNIQYF,TRBV27,-
CASRAANSRNIQYF,TRBV6-5,-
CASSLPGNEQFF,TRBV11-3,-